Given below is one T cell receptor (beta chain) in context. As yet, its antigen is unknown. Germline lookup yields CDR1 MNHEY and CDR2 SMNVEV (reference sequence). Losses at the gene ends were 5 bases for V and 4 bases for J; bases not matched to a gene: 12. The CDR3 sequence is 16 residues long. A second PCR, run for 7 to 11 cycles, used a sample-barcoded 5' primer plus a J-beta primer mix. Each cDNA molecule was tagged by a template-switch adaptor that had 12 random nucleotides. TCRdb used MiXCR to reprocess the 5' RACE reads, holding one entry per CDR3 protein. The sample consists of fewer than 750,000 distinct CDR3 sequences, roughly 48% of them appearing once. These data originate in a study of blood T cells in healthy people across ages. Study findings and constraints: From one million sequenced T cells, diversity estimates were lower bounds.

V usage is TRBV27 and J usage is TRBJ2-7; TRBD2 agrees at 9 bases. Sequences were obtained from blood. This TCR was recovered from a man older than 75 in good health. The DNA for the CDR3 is TGTGCCAGCAGTCCCCCGAGTAGCGGGAGTAGATACGAGCAGTACTTC. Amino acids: CASSPPSSGSRYEQYF.